This T cell receptor (beta chain) is from a study of early T cells in non-severe SARS-CoV-2 infection. This clonotype was seen a few times. MiXCR was run by TCRdb on the 5' RACE reads, yielding one entry per CDR3 protein. The table records tens of thousands of distinct CDR3 sequences, about a sixth of them present only once. The receptor was isolated from an adult who was a healthcare worker with PCR-confirmed SARS-CoV-2 infection or an uninfected control (not recorded which). The source material was whole blood.

The CDR3 region is CASRGDTNYGYTF. CDR3 in DNA: TGTGCCAGCAGGGGAGACACTAACTATGGCTACACCTTC. The genes are TRBV11-3 and TRBJ1-2; D is unclear. With 6 bases removed from V and 0 bases from J, the gap between germline ends came to 8 bases. The CDR3 runs 13 residues. Germline-derived CDR1 and CDR2 are SGHNT and YENEEA.